These T cell receptor beta chains were read from a single sample in a study of blood T cell repertoires in COVID-19. Data came from immunoSEQ multiplex PCR; TCRdb stores just in-frame clones and leaves some out. The table has 150,000 to 200,000 clones, 80% to 90% seen once. The sequencing input was peripheral blood. All receptors derive from a man in his fifties with active or convalescent COVID-19. Both conserved end residues are part of each CDR3. The D gene is left open where the match is weak. The size field is filled for only some rows; it gives once, few, many or a size class.

j_gene,v_gene,d_gene,abundance,CDR3aa,CDR3nt
TRBJ1-4,TRBV27,TRBD1,.,CASSSGTGDEKLFF,TGTGCCAGCAGTTCCGGGACAGGGGATGAAAAACTGTTTTTT
TRBJ2-1,TRBV5-4,TRBD2,.,CASSLTSGGLNEQFF,TGTGCCAGCAGTCTTACTAGCGGGGGGCTCAATGAGCAGTTCTTC
TRBJ1-6,TRBV9,TRBD1,.,CASSAGTGVTPLHF,TGTGCCAGCAGCGCCGGGACAGGGGTAACACCCCTCCACTTT
TRBJ2-2,TRBV18,TRBD1,.,CASNRGTGELFF,TGTGCCAGTAACAGGGGAACCGGGGAGCTGTTTTTT
TRBJ1-2,TRBV29-1,.,.,CSVDRGEGYTF,TGCAGCGTTGATCGGGGTGAGGGCTACACCTTC
TRBJ2-7,TRBV10-2,TRBD2,.,CASRSESGRRDEQYF,TGCGCCAGCAGAAGTGAGAGCGGGAGGAGGGACGAGCAGTACTTC
TRBJ2-1,TRBV3-1/TRBV3-2,.,.,CASSRLGGEQFF,TGTGCCAGCAGCCGCCTGGGGGGTGAGCAGTTCTTC
TRBJ2-7,TRBV19,TRBD1,.,CASSRQGIYEQYF,TGTGCCAGTAGCCGACAGGGAATCTACGAGCAGTACTTC
TRBJ1-4,TRBV6-5,TRBD1,.,CASSKQGRDGEKLFF,TGTGCCAGCAGTAAACAGGGGAGAGATGGTGAAAAACTGTTTTTT
TRBJ2-1,TRBV14,.,.,CASSRQGLDSYNEQFF,TGTGCCAGCAGCCGACAGGGACTAGACTCCTACAATGAGCAGTTCTTC
TRBJ1-1,TRBV11-2,.,.,CASSLTENTEAFF,TGTGCCAGCAGTTTAACAGAGAACACTGAAGCTTTCTTT
TRBJ2-1,TRBV24-1,TRBD2,.,CATSDPALPSGRAYNEQFF,TGTGCCACCAGTGATCCAGCCTTACCCAGCGGGAGGGCCTACAATGAGCAGTTCTTC
TRBJ1-1,TRBV19,TRBD1,.,CASGWDSKNTEAFF,TGTGCCAGTGGGTGGGACAGCAAAAACACTGAAGCTTTCTTT
TRBJ2-7,TRBV20-1,TRBD1,.,CSASGTAWDYEQYF,TGCAGTGCTAGTGGGACAGCCTGGGACTACGAGCAGTACTTC
TRBJ1-1,TRBV18,.,.,CASSASGGVLNTEAFF,TGTGCCAGCTCCGCTTCGGGGGGGGTCCTGAACACTGAAGCTTTCTTT
TRBJ2-7,TRBV24-1,TRBD1,.,CATSDNRGHYEQYF,TGTGCCACCAGTGATAACAGGGGGCACTACGAGCAGTACTTC
TRBJ2-6,TRBV19,TRBD1,.,CASSPIDRGTGANVLTF,TGTGCCAGTAGCCCGATCGACAGGGGCACTGGGGCCAACGTCCTGACTTTC
TRBJ1-4,TRBV30,TRBD1,.,CAWAGTGEKLFF,TGTGCCTGGGCCGGGACAGGGGAAAAACTGTTTTTT
TRBJ1-1,TRBV6-5,.,.,CASSYLGRDTEAFF,TGTGCCAGCAGTTACTTAGGGAGGGACACTGAAGCTTTCTTT
TRBJ1-2,TRBV29-1,TRBD1,.,CSVGTGDGYTF,TGCAGCGTTGGGACAGGGGATGGCTACACCTTC
TRBJ1-6,TRBV27,TRBD1,once,CASSLLQGGDSPLHF,TGTGCCAGCAGTCTTCTACAGGGGGGAGATTCACCCCTCCACTTT
TRBJ2-3,TRBV5-1,TRBD1,.,CASGTGDRWTDTQYF,TGCGCCAGCGGGACAGGGGACCGATGGACAGATACGCAGTATTTT
TRBJ1-1,TRBV18,.,.,CASSPMGRGSMNTEAFF,TGTGCCAGCTCACCGATGGGGAGGGGCAGTATGAACACTGAAGCTTTCTTT
TRBJ1-1,TRBV27,.,.,CASSTGYSNTEAFF,TGTGCCAGCAGCACCGGGTATTCTAACACTGAAGCTTTCTTT
TRBJ1-1,TRBV10-2,.,.,CASSESRGTEAFF,TGCGCCAGCAGTGAGTCAAGGGGAACTGAAGCTTTCTTT
TRBJ1-2,TRBV14,.,.,CASSRGRTYGYTF,TGTGCCAGCAGCCGAGGGAGAACCTATGGCTACACCTTC
TRBJ1-1,TRBV28,TRBD1,.,CASSSAGGGGDTEAFF,TGTGCCAGCAGTTCCGCAGGGGGCGGGGGCGACACTGAAGCTTTCTTT
TRBJ1-2,TRBV19,.,.,CASSIGRGGRINYGYTF,TGTGCCAGTAGTATAGGTCGCGGGGGGCGAATTAACTATGGCTACACCTTC
TRBJ2-7,TRBV21-1,.,few,CASSNRDIYEQYF,TGTGCCAGCAGCAACCGGGACATCTACGAGCAGTACTTC
TRBJ1-1,TRBV5-5,.,.,CASSWIETSGDTEAFF,TGTGCCAGCAGCTGGATTGAGACAAGCGGGGACACTGAAGCTTTCTTT
TRBJ2-7,TRBV19,.,.,CASSRDRFYEQYF,TGTGCCAGTAGTCGAGACAGGTTCTACGAGCAGTACTTC
TRBJ2-3,TRBV7-9,TRBD1,once,CASSLGQGTDTQYF,TGTGCCAGCAGCCTCGGACAGGGCACAGATACGCAGTATTTT
TRBJ1-4,TRBV19,TRBD1,.,CASSIPQGTGNEKLFF,TGTGCCAGTAGTATCCCGCAGGGGACAGGGAATGAAAAACTGTTTTTT
TRBJ1-1,TRBV20-1,.,.,CSASPGLNTEAFF,TGCAGTGCTAGTCCGGGGTTGAACACTGAAGCTTTCTTT
TRBJ2-3,TRBV29-1,TRBD2,.,CSALGLAEYTDTQYF,TGCAGCGCCCTGGGGCTAGCGGAGTACACAGATACGCAGTATTTT
TRBJ1-4,TRBV11-2,.,once,CASSLDNRAGEKLFF,TGTGCCAGCAGCTTAGATAACAGGGCGGGTGAAAAACTGTTTTTT
TRBJ1-1,TRBV6-5,TRBD1,.,CASRDRVFGEAFF,TGTGCCAGCAGGGACAGGGTTTTCGGTGAAGCTTTCTTT
TRBJ2-6,TRBV7-2,.,once,CASSPRGSTGANVLTF,TGTGCCAGCAGCCCCCGAGGTTCTACTGGGGCCAACGTCCTGACTTTC
TRBJ1-1,TRBV6-4,.,.,CASSGGKNTEAFF,TGTGCCAGCAGTGGAGGAAAAAACACTGAAGCTTTCTTT
TRBJ2-3,TRBV27,TRBD1,.,CASSLSGTGGLTDTQYF,TGTGCCAGCAGTTTGTCCGGGACAGGTGGATTGACAGATACGCAGTATTTT
TRBJ2-1,TRBV6-1,TRBD1,few,CASSEEGTGGNEQFF,TGTGCCAGCAGTGAAGAGGGGACAGGGGGCAATGAGCAGTTCTTC
TRBJ2-7,TRBV7-2,TRBD2,.,CASSFIAGGPVEEQYF,TGTGCCAGCAGCTTTATAGCGGGGGGGCCAGTCGAAGAGCAGTACTTC
TRBJ2-5,TRBV30,TRBD1,.,CALTGGDEKTQYF,TGTGCTCTCACAGGGGGCGACGAGAAGACCCAGTACTTC
TRBJ1-6,TRBV28,.,.,CASSLRHGRGSPLHF,TGTGCCAGCAGTTTAAGGCACGGGCGGGGGTCACCCCTCCACTTT
TRBJ1-2,TRBV28,.,once,CASSLAQIGVSYGYTF,TGTGCCAGCAGTTTAGCACAGATAGGGGTTAGCTATGGCTACACCTTC
TRBJ1-2,TRBV18,.,.,CASSPRGDLYGYTF,TGTGCCAGCTCACCACGCGGGGATCTCTATGGCTACACCTTC
TRBJ1-5,TRBV5-5,TRBD1,.,CASSWGTGINQPQHF,TGTGCCAGCAGCTGGGGGACAGGGATAAATCAGCCCCAGCATTTT
TRBJ1-2,TRBV7-9,.,.,CASSPRVMTNYGYTF,TGTGCCAGCAGCCCTCGGGTGATGACTAACTATGGCTACACCTTC
TRBJ1-3,TRBV19,TRBD1,once,CASTRDSLGNTIYF,TGTGCCAGTACGAGGGACAGCCTAGGAAACACCATATATTTT
TRBJ1-6,TRBV7-6,TRBD1,.,CASSVSEGGNSPLHF,TGTGCCAGCAGCGTCTCCGAAGGGGGCAATTCACCCCTCCACTTT
TRBJ1-2,TRBV28,.,.,CASNLGGGEGYTF,TGTGCCAGCAACCTAGGTGGAGGGGAGGGCTACACCTTC
TRBJ1-4,TRBV15,.,.,CATSRPQSEKLFF,TGTGCCACCAGCAGGCCCCAGTCTGAAAAACTGTTTTTT
TRBJ1-5,TRBV4-1,TRBD1,few,CASSQAGTGLNQPQHF,TGCGCCAGCAGCCAGGCCGGGACAGGGCTAAATCAGCCCCAGCATTTT
TRBJ1-5,TRBV5-6,.,.,CASSLQGETSPQHF,TGTGCCAGCAGCTTACAGGGCGAGACCTCTCCCCAGCATTTT
TRBJ1-4,TRBV4-1,.,.,CASSQIRGSSTNEKLFF,TGCGCCAGCAGCCAAATCAGGGGATCATCAACTAATGAAAAACTGTTTTTT
TRBJ1-4,TRBV7-2,TRBD1,.,CASSQGDRDNEKLFF,TGTGCCAGCAGCCAAGGGGACAGGGATAATGAAAAACTGTTTTTT
TRBJ1-1,TRBV10-2,.,once,CASSDGVTEAFF,TGCGCCAGCAGTGACGGGGTTACTGAAGCTTTCTTT